This TCR beta chain was sequenced for a study of OX40 agonist ivuxolimab in advanced cancers. Overall study: The dose-escalation cohort had hepatocellular carcinoma, melanoma, renal cell or head and neck cancer. The group had a mean age of about 60 years, ranged from 23 to 79, and was 75% to 85% male.

Study-wide points: Clonal expansion from baseline to week 6 occurred in both CD4+ and CD8+ T cells. Among the least clonally expanded were partial responders at 0.1-3.0 mg/kg.

Comments on this clone: What it binds is not known.

Repertoires were generated with immunoSEQ multiplex PCR, while TCRdb's copy carries only in-frame clones and drops some. Of approximately 52,000 clones listed, 94% were seen once; the top ten hold approximately 12%. Material: CD4+ or CD8+ T cells sorted from blood, obtained in a trial of the OX40 agonist ivuxolimab. The receptor was isolated from an adult with an advanced solid tumor such as melanoma, head and neck, liver or kidney cancer.

The CDR3 region has the DNA TGTGCCAGCAGTGAACTATCACGGCAGGGGGCGAGCTACGAGCAGTACTTC. The encoded protein is CASSELSRQGASYEQYF. The chain uses TRBV6-1 and TRBJ2-7; TRBD1 aligns across 8 bases. The trim removed 2 bases at V and 3 bases at J, leaving 12 bases unmatched. The CDR3 length is 17 residues. CDR1 is MNHNS, CDR2 SASEGT, per germline.